This TCR beta chain was recorded in a study of siplizumab effects on memory and regulatory T cells. Study-level results: A major contribution to the alloresponse seemed to be made by naive T cells, which seemed more diverse than memory cells.

The germline V and J ends were trimmed by 3 bases and 3 bases, with 12 bases remaining between them. This CDR3 spans 15 amino acids. Germline V gene data show CDR1 as WSHSY and CDR2 as SAAADI. Around 9.1 x 10^4 TCR templates per sample were sequenced. Sequenced by immunoSEQ multiplex PCR; TCRdb stores in-frame clones only, minus some. Of more than 60,000 clones in the sample, nearly 98% were seen once. As for this clone: Its target is unknown.

The source material was naive CD8+ T cells sorted from blood. The chain has TRBV10-2 and TRBJ1-3; D is perhaps TRBD1 (5 bases). The receptor comes from a human donor in good health. The CDR3 nucleotides are TGCGCCAGCAGTGAAACCCCGGACAATGGAAACACCATATATTTT. It encodes CASSETPDNGNTIYF.